Below are 13 T cell receptor beta chains sequenced from a single sample in a study of blood T cell repertoires in COVID-19 (dated by TCRdb to between 2020 and 2021). Libraries were built with the immunoSEQ multiplex PCR assay. This is the immuneACCESS table as TCRdb keeps it, with only in-frame sequences that have V and J called. A part of the clones is gone; compared with another copy, unresolved V genes explain less than half, and the rest is unexplained. This sample is represented by about 78,000 clones; 84% of them were singletons. The biggest ten clones account for 3.5% of the sample. The specimen sequenced was peripheral blood. Receptors originate from a man aged 45-60 years with acute or convalescent COVID-19.

The chain combines TRBV5-4 with TRBJ2-7; TRBD2 is a possible D gene (6 bases). The CDR3 is made up of 15 amino acids. V lost 4 bases and J 0 bases, leaving 14 bases between the germline ends. Germline CDR1 SGHNT, CDR2 YYREEE (reference sequence). CDR3 nucleotides: TGTGCCAGCAGCGGGACGGGGGAAAGCTCCTACGAGCAGTACTTC. Its protein product is CASSGTGESSYEQYF.

The chain joins TRBV3-1 (or the pseudogene TRBV3-2) to TRBJ1-1; no firm D call. The germline V gene encodes CDR1 LGHDT and CDR2 YNNKEL (reference sequence). The CDR3 consists of 14 residues. Trimming took off 1 base at V and 5 bases at J, with 11 bases between the two ends. CDR3 bases: TGTGCCAGCAGCCAAGGCCCGGGTGGTACTGAAGCTTTCTTT. This encodes CASSQGPGGTEAFF.

The genes are TRBV6-5 and TRBJ2-7; 8 positions agree with TRBD1. The V gene's germline CDR1 is MNHEY and CDR2 SVGAGI. The CDR3 extends over 15 amino acids. V trimming: 0 bases; J trimming: 4 bases; junction bases outside the gene matches: 5. The CDR3 sequence: CASSYSRTGMYEQYF. Here the CDR3 DNA reads TGTGCCAGCAGTTACTCCAGGACAGGGATGTACGAGCAGTACTTC.

CDR3 nucleotide sequence: TGTGCCAGCAGCCTTGGGACACCGAGGAATCAGCCCCAGCATTTT. Amino acid sequence: CASSLGTPRNQPQHF. The chain recombines TRBV3-1 (or the pseudogene TRBV3-2) with TRBJ1-5; D might be TRBD1 (6 bases). This CDR3 has 15 amino acids. Germline lookup yields CDR1 LGHDT and CDR2 YNNKEL (reference sequence). Trimming shortened V by 4 bases and J by 4 bases, and 14 bases separated the two germline ends.

This chain's CDR3 is CATSRAPRGRDGGRNEQFF. CDR3 in DNA: TGTGCCACCAGCAGAGCCCCCCGCGGGCGGGATGGTGGGCGGAATGAGCAGTTCTTC. The chain couples TRBV15 to TRBJ2-1, with D perhaps matching TRBD2 (6 bases). In germline, CDR1 is LNHNV, CDR2 YYDKDF (reference sequence). CDR3 size: 19 residues. The germline V and J ends were trimmed by 1 base and 7 bases, with 26 bases remaining between them.

The genes are TRBV6-2 or TRBV6-3 and TRBJ2-3; 10 bases fit TRBD2. The CDR3 contains 20 residues. CDR1 is MNHEY and CDR2 is SVGEGT in the germline V gene. V dropped 2 bases and J dropped 0; count of bases not matched to a gene: 14. The CDR3 DNA reads TGTGCCAGCAGTTACCCAAGTCGGTCCCAGGGACTAGCGAGCACAGATACGCAGTATTTT. It encodes CASSYPSRSQGLASTDTQYF.

In this sample, this clone turned up a few times. The V and J genes are TRBV4-2 and TRBJ2-7; 11 bases line up with TRBD2. There are 15 residues in the CDR3. V lost 2 bases and J lost 4; bases outside the gene matches: 4. Germline values: CDR1 LGHNA, CDR2 YNFKEQ. CDR3: CASSQLAGGRYEQYF. Written as DNA, the CDR3 is TGTGCCAGCAGCCAACTAGCGGGGGGTCGATACGAGCAGTACTTC.

This clone showed up just once. CDR3 coding DNA: TGTGCCAGTAGCCTCAACCGACAGGCCGGTAATGAAAAACTGTTTTTT. Translation: CASSLNRQAGNEKLFF. This sequence joins TRBV19 and TRBJ1-4, with TRBD1 as a possible D gene (6 bases). Per the germline V gene, CDR1 is LNHDA and CDR2 is SQIVND (reference sequence). Trimming removed 6 bases at V and 4 bases at J, with 18 bases between. This CDR3 has 16 amino acids.

The gene calls are TRBV5-4 and TRBJ1-2, with D possibly being TRBD1 (5 bases). Deletions cut 4 bases from V and 0 bases from J, with 13 bases between. This CDR3 has 15 residues. CDR1 and CDR2 from the germline V gene are SGHNT and YYREEE (reference sequence). DNA for the CDR3: TGTGCCAGCAGCAACAGACAGAGAGCTAACTATGGCTACACCTTC. It codes for CASSNRQRANYGYTF.

The V gene is TRBV3-1 (or the pseudogene TRBV3-2), the J gene TRBJ2-1; D may be TRBD2 (5 bases). V lost 6 bases to trimming and J lost 6 bases, with 18 bases between them. Germline CDR1 LGHDT, CDR2 YNNKEL (reference sequence). The CDR3 has 15 residues. As DNA, the CDR3 is TGTGCCAGCAGGCATGGAGGACCCAGAGGCAATGAGCAGTTCTTC. It encodes CASRHGGPRGNEQFF.

J is TRBJ2-1 and V is TRBV5-4, with a weak D call TRBD1 (6 bases). V lost 4 bases and J 5 bases, leaving 13 bases between the germline ends. This CDR3 region has 14 residues. Germline V gene lookup returns CDR1 SGHNT and CDR2 YYREEE (reference sequence). The chain's CDR3 is CASSPKDRNNEQFF. The CDR3 DNA reads as TGTGCCAGCAGCCCGAAGGACAGAAACAATGAGCAGTTCTTC.

The table lists this clone with a count of one. V usage is TRBV2 and J usage is TRBJ2-5, with unresolved D. Germline lookup yields CDR1 SNHLY and CDR2 FYNNEI. This CDR3 region has 13 residues. V lost 2 bases and J 3 bases, leaving 7 bases between the germline ends. For the CDR3, the DNA is TGTGCCAGCAGTGAACTGGCAGAAGAGACCCAGTACTTC. Translated, it gives CASSELAEETQYF.

The chain has TRBV5-1 and TRBJ1-2; possibly TRBD1 for D (6 bases). The CDR3 sequence is 13 residues long. V was trimmed by 2 bases and J by 5 bases, leaving 10 bases between them. Germline V gene lookup returns CDR1 SGHRS and CDR2 YFSETQ. CDR3 sequence: CASSFPGAYGYTF. In DNA form, the CDR3 reads TGCGCCAGCAGCTTTCCAGGGGCGTATGGCTACACCTTC. The variable domain in full, with the rest retrieved from reference TRBV5-1 and TRBJ1-2, is KAGVTQTPRYLIKTRGQQVTLSCSPISGHRSVSWYQQTPGQGLQFLFEYFSETQRNKGNFPGRFSGRQFSNSRSEMNVSTLELGDSALYLCASSFPGAYGYTFGSGTRLTVV.